This passage covers 25 T cell receptor beta chains from one sample sequenced in a study of T cell responses to AZD1222 COVID-19 vaccine. Produced via immunoSEQ multiplex PCR; TCRdb's table is partial and in-frame only. The sample shows more than 140,000 clones, 70% to 90% of them seen only once. This material consisted of peripheral blood, taken on day 0 of AZD1222 vaccination. Receptors were obtained from an adult in good health.

The rearrangement joins TRBV11-2 to TRBJ1-1; no reliable D call. V was clipped by 0 bases and J by 3 bases, with 5 bases between them. Per germline, CDR1 SGHAT and CDR2 FQNNGV. The CDR3 is made up of 13 amino acids. The CDR3 loop is CASSLETDTEAFF. CDR3 bases: TGTGCCAGCAGCTTAGAGACGGACACTGAAGCTTTCTTT.

This rearrangement joins TRBV7-2 to TRBJ1-5, with 9 bases fitting TRBD1. Trimming took 3 bases from V and 7 from J; bases not matched to a gene: 13. The CDR3 extends over 17 amino acids. Germline lookup yields CDR1 SGHTA and CDR2 FQGNSA. CDR3 protein: CASSFRDREPAGQPQHF. The CDR3 DNA sequence: TGTGCCAGCAGCTTCCGGGACAGGGAACCCGCGGGGCAGCCCCAGCATTTT. Full variable domain (rest looked up from reference TRBV7-2 and TRBJ1-5): GAGVSQSPSNKVTEKGKDVELRCDPISGHTALYWYRQSLGQGLEFLIYFQGNSAPDKSGLPSDRFSAERTGGSVSTLTIQRTQQEDSAVYLCASSFRDREPAGQPQHFGDGTRLSIL.

The chain couples TRBV19 to TRBJ2-3, with TRBD2 identical over 7 bases. Trimming cost V 4 bases and J 1 base; bases outside gene matches: 14. The CDR3 runs 18 residues. Germline V CDR1 and CDR2: LNHDA, SQIVND (reference sequence). In DNA, the CDR3 is TGTGCCAGTAGTAGACGCTTGAGGCGGGAGAGGGGCACAGATACGCAGTATTTT. Amino acid sequence: CASSRRLRRERGTDTQYF.

The chain joins TRBV14 to TRBJ2-7; D is ambiguous. The CDR3 is made up of 11 amino acids. The ends were cut back, 6 bases at V and 4 bases at J, with 7 bases in the middle. Germline values: CDR1 SGHDN, CDR2 FVKESK. The CDR3 region has the DNA TGTGCCAGCAGTGTGGGTTACGAGCAGTACTTC. Translation gives CASSVGYEQYF.

The chain joins TRBV28 to TRBJ1-2, with a tentative D call TRBD1 (6 bases). CDR1 is MDHEN, CDR2 SYDVKM, per germline. The V and J ends lost 2 bases and 5 bases respectively, with 9 bases between them. The CDR3 has 13 residues. The CDR3: CASSLRGAYGYTF. The DNA of the CDR3 is TGTGCCAGCAGTTTACGGGGGGCGTATGGCTACACCTTC.

V usage is TRBV19 and J usage is TRBJ2-3, with D uncertain. Germline assignment: CDR1 LNHDA and CDR2 SQIVND (reference sequence). The CDR3 runs 15 residues. Trimming pared 4 bases from V and 6 bases from J, leaving 17 bases between. CDR3 DNA: TGTGCCAGTAGTACCGCCATTGGCTGGGTGGATACGCAGTATTTT. This gives the protein CASSTAIGWVDTQYF.

This clone was counted only a few times. The gene calls are TRBV5-1 and TRBJ2-1; a possible D gene is TRBD1 (6 bases). Germline-derived CDR1 and CDR2 are SGHRS and YFSETQ. V lost 3 bases and J 4 bases, leaving 8 bases between the germline ends. This CDR3 is built from 13 residues. Written as DNA, the CDR3 is TGCGCCAGCAGCTCGGACAGTTACAATGAGCAGTTCTTC. This translates into CASSSDSYNEQFF.

This chain connects TRBV12-3 or TRBV12-4 to TRBJ2-7, with D possibly matching TRBD1 (5 bases). V dropped 4 bases and J dropped 7 bases, with 14 bases sitting between them. There are 13 residues in the CDR3. This CDR3 reads CASSSRGLGEQYF. The CDR3 DNA is TGTGCCAGCAGTTCTAGGGGATTGGGGGAGCAGTACTTC.

V gene TRBV19 combines with J gene TRBJ1-2, with 9 bases identical to TRBD1. CDR3 length equals 12 residues. CDR1 is LNHDA and CDR2 is SQIVND in the germline V gene (reference sequence). J gave up 5 bases and V 8 bases, and 3 bases lay outside the gene matches. Here the CDR3 reads CASADRGYGYTF. The CDR3 region has the DNA TGTGCCAGTGCGGACAGGGGTTATGGCTACACCTTC. The complete variable domain, with remaining parts taken from reference TRBV19 and TRBJ1-2, reads DGGITQSPKYLFRKEGQNVTLSCEQNLNHDAMYWYRQDPGQGLRLIYYSQIVNDFQKGDIAEGYSVSREKKESFPLTVTSAQKNPTAFYLCASADRGYGYTFGSGTRLTVV.

V is TRBV6-2 or TRBV6-3 and J is TRBJ2-5; 10 bases align to TRBD1. The CDR3 loop spans 15 amino acids. Germline-derived CDR1 and CDR2 are MNHEY and SVGEGT. Germline trimming cut 4 bases from V and 6 bases from J; bases unmatched to any gene: 8. CDR3 in amino acids: CASSSTRDRGQTQYF. As DNA, the CDR3 is TGTGCCAGCAGTTCAACAAGGGACAGGGGTCAGACCCAGTACTTC.

The chain uses TRBV19 and TRBJ2-7; 12 positions match TRBD2. V dropped 5 bases and J dropped 6; count of bases not matched to a gene: 17. Germline lookup yields CDR1 LNHDA and CDR2 SQIVND (reference sequence). The CDR3 extends over 18 amino acids. In DNA, the CDR3 is TGTGCCAGTAGTCCCTCACTAGCGGGAGGCACCTTCGGACTCGAGCAGTACTTC. Its protein is CASSPSLAGGTFGLEQYF.

The rearrangement uses TRBV5-4 and TRBJ2-2; TRBD2 agrees at 9 bases. This CDR3 has 15 residues. Germline loops: CDR1 SGHNT, CDR2 YYREEE (reference sequence). Trimming took 4 bases from V and 4 from J; bases not matched to a gene: 5. The CDR3 DNA is TGTGCCAGCAGCCTAGCGGGAAATCTCACCGGGGAGCTGTTTTTT. Translated, it gives CASSLAGNLTGELFF.

The chain recombines TRBV28 with TRBJ1-5; D is perhaps TRBD1 (6 bases). This CDR3 is 16 amino acids long. V was cut by 4 bases and J by 0 bases, with 13 bases left in between. Looked up from germline, CDR1 is MDHEN and CDR2 is SYDVKM. The CDR3 DNA follows: TGTGCCAGCAGTTCTCACCAGGGGTCTAGCAATCAGCCCCAGCATTTT. Protein product: CASSSHQGSSNQPQHF.

The sample holds one count of this clone. The gene calls are TRBV27 and TRBJ2-4; possibly TRBD1 or TRBD2 for D (5 bases each). Germline V gene data show CDR1 as MNHEY and CDR2 as SMNVEV (reference sequence). The CDR3 has 13 residues. V shed 6 bases and J shed 8 bases, with 14 bases lying between them. The CDR3 sequence: CASRSPLGDIQYF. The CDR3 DNA sequence: TGTGCCAGCAGGAGTCCCCTGGGGGACATTCAGTACTTC.

Comment on this clone: Different DNA sequences within this sample yield the same CDR3. This sequence joins TRBV28 and TRBJ1-2, with 7 bases lining up with TRBD1. The ends lost 6 bases at V and 5 bases at J; junction bases unmatched: 6. Per germline, CDR1 MDHEN and CDR2 SYDVKM. The CDR3 totals 13 residues. The CDR3 DNA sequence: TGTGCCAGCAGGCCAGGGGGAAATTATGGCTACACCTTC. Amino acid sequence: CASRPGGNYGYTF.

J is TRBJ1-6 and V is TRBV18, with a weak D call TRBD1 (6 bases). CDR3 length: 16 residues. V lost 3 bases, J lost 6 bases, and 15 bases lay in between. CDR1 is KGHSH and CDR2 is LQKENI in the germline V gene. In DNA, the CDR3 is TGTGCCAGCTCACCGCGCATCGGACAGACTAATTCACCCCTCCACTTT. Protein: CASSPRIGQTNSPLHF.

The chain couples TRBV13 to TRBJ2-6; D is possibly TRBD2 (5 bases). The V end was cut by 1 base, the J end by 1 base, with 5 bases between. Looked up from germline, CDR1 is PRHDT and CDR2 is FYEKMQ (reference sequence). CDR3 size: 15 residues. The CDR3 here is CASSLAGSGANVLTF. The CDR3 DNA follows: TGTGCCAGCAGCTTAGCGGGATCTGGGGCCAACGTCCTGACTTTC.

The chain combines TRBV18 with TRBJ1-1, with 9 bases identical to TRBD1. Germline V gene sequence: CDR1 KGHSH, CDR2 LQKENI. This CDR3 has 14 amino acids. Trimming cost V 4 bases and J 8 bases; bases outside gene matches: 8. Written as DNA, the CDR3 is TGTGCCAGCTCACTACAGGGGGCTCGCCTGGAAGCTTTCTTT. Residues: CASSLQGARLEAFF.

This chain links TRBV4-1 with TRBJ2-7; tentative D call: TRBD1 (6 bases). V lost 1 base and J lost 5, with 15 bases in between. This CDR3 region has 15 residues. Germline loops: CDR1 MGHRA, CDR2 YSYEKL. Written as DNA, the CDR3 is TGCGCCAGCAGCCAAGCCTCCCAGGGGAGCCACGAGCAGTACTTC. Protein product: CASSQASQGSHEQYF.

The rearrangement uses TRBV4-3 and TRBJ2-3, with TRBD1 matching 7 bases. The V gene end was trimmed by 2 bases and the J gene end by 6 bases; junction bases not matched to a gene: 8. The germline gives CDR1 LGHNA, CDR2 YSLEER. CDR3 length: 15 amino acids. CDR3 nucleotide sequence: TGCGCCAGCAGCCAACACAAGACAGGGTACGATACGCAGTATTTT. It specifies CASSQHKTGYDTQYF.

V and J are TRBV19 and TRBJ2-3; TRBD1 matches 7 bases. With V trimmed by 3 bases and J by 5 bases, 8 bases remained unmatched. The CDR3 sequence is 15 residues long. From germline, CDR1 is LNHDA and CDR2 SQIVND (reference sequence). This CDR3 reads CASSIRDSYRDTQYF. CDR3 in DNA: TGTGCCAGTAGTATCCGGGACAGCTACCGAGATACGCAGTATTTT.

This chain uses TRBV5-1 with TRBJ1-3; D may be TRBD1 (5 bases). CDR1 SGHRS and CDR2 YFSETQ come from the germline V gene. V was trimmed by 4 bases and J by 1 base, leaving 12 bases between them. The CDR3 is 15 residues long. As DNA, the CDR3 is TGCGCCAGCAGCGGTCCCGGGACGTCTGGAAACACCATATATTTT. Protein: CASSGPGTSGNTIYF.

The chain is built from TRBV5-1 and TRBJ2-1; 7 nucleotides agree with TRBD1. Germline CDR1 is SGHRS and CDR2 is YFSETQ. CDR3 size: 14 residues. V shed 5 bases, J shed 2 bases, and the junction held 4 bases outside the gene matches. The CDR3 DNA follows: TGCGCCAGCAGTTTGACAGGGCCCTACAATGAGCAGTTCTTC. This codes for CASSLTGPYNEQFF. The entire variable domain, with the rest obtained from reference TRBV5-1 and TRBJ2-1, is as follows: KAGVTQTPRYLIKTRGQQVTLSCSPISGHRSVSWYQQTPGQGLQFLFEYFSETQRNKGNFPGRFSGRQFSNSRSEMNVSTLELGDSALYLCASSLTGPYNEQFFGPGTRLTVL.

The CDR3 sequence: CASSPKVLGYTF. The CDR3 DNA reads TGTGCCAGCTCACCAAAGGTCCTAGGCTACACCTTC. The rearrangement links TRBV18 to TRBJ1-2; the D is unclear. The V end lost 2 bases, the J end lost 8 bases, and 9 bases lay between the germline ends. Germline CDR1 is KGHSH and CDR2 is LQKENI. CDR3 length: 12 amino acids.

This chain links TRBV6-1 with TRBJ2-1, with TRBD2 matching 8 bases. The germline V gene has CDR1 MNHNS and CDR2 SASEGT. Trimming cost V 3 bases and J 9 bases; bases outside gene matches: 10. This CDR3 is 15 amino acids long. Written as DNA, the CDR3 is TGTGCCAGCAGTGAGAGTGTGGCGGGAGGCCGTGAGCAGTTCTTC. It specifies CASSESVAGGREQFF.